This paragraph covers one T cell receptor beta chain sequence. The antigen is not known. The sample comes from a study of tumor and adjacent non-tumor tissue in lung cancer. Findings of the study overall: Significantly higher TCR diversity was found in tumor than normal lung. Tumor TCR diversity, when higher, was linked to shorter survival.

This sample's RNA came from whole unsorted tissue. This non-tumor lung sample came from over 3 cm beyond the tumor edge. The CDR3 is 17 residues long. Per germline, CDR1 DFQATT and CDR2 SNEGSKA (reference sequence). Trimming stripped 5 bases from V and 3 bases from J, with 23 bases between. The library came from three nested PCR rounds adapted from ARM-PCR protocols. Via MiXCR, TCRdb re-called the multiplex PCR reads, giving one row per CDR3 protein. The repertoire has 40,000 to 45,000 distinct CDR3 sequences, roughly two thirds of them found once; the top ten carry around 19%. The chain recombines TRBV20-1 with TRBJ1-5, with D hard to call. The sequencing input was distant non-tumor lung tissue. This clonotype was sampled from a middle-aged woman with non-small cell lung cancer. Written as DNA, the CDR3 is TGCAGTGCTCCTTCGGAGGGCCGGCGGCGGATCAATCAGCCCCAGCATTTT. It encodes CSAPSEGRRRINQPQHF.